This T cell receptor (beta chain) was obtained from a study of blood T cells in healthy people across ages. About the research overall: About one barcoded beta molecule per two T cells was captured by template switching. Overall study results and limits: Strong correlation existed between TCR beta diversity and naive T cell percentage. Since the PBMCs were unsorted, naive and antigen-experienced cells could not be conclusively compared.

Sample-barcoded 5' priming and a J-beta primer mix drove a second PCR of about 6 to 12 cycles. Per-sample output comprised a minimum of 2.5 million paired-end reads containing CDR3. Each CDR3 protein gets one entry after TCRdb re-called the 5' RACE reads with MiXCR. The table lists 650,000 to 700,000 distinct CDR3 sequences, under 65% of them singletons. The length of the CDR3 is 13 residues. Germline V gene lookup returns CDR1 DFQATT and CDR2 SNEGSKA (reference sequence). With 3 bases removed from V and 4 bases from J, the gap between germline ends came to 12 bases. This clonotype has a count of ten or more. Its specificity is unknown.

The chain combines TRBV20-1 with TRBJ1-2, with D possibly matching TRBD1 (6 bases). The sequence was collected from a woman of 80 years or more in good health. The sample comprised blood. CDR3 nucleotide sequence: TGCAGTGCTAGGAAGGGAGGGGGCTATGGCTACACCTTC. Its translation is CSARKGGGYGYTF.